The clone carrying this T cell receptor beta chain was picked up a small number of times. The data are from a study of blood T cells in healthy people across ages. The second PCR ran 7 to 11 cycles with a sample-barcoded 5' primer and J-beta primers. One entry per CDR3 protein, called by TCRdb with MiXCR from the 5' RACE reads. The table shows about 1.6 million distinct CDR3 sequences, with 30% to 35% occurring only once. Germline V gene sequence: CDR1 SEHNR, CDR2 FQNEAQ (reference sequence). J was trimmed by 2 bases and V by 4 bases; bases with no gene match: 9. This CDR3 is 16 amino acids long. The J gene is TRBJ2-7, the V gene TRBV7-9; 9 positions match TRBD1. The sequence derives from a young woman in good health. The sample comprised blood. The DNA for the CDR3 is TGTGCCAGCAGCTCCCGGACAGGGGAAACAGCCTACGAGCAGTACTTC. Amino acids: CASSSRTGETAYEQYF.